Described below is a single T cell receptor beta chain sequence and its context. Its antigen is undetermined. Produced via immunoSEQ multiplex PCR; TCRdb's table is partial and in-frame only. The repertoire includes over 400,000 clones, approximately 90% of them detected once, and about 1.7% sits in the top ten. This entry comes from a study of Ad26.COV2.S vaccination and SARS-CoV-2 variants. Study details: Enrollment placed the donor in the COV1001 Ad26.COV2.S trial arm. General study results and limits: Possible underestimation of total T cell responses by the TCR breadth and depth analyses was noted.

V lost 2 bases, J lost 14 bases, and 10 bases stayed unmatched. Germline V gene data show CDR1 as MNHEY and CDR2 as SVGEGT. The CDR3 length is 14 residues. Regarding treatment: 15 to 20 received Ad26.COV2.S at low or high dose, single or two shots; roughly five received placebo; per-sample allocation not given. Sampling occurred on day 63 after the first vaccine or placebo injection. This sample comprised peripheral blood, obtained in a trial of Ad26.COV2.S vaccine versus placebo. This sequence was found in a person aged 18 to 59 who received the Ad26.COV2.S COVID-19 vaccine or a placebo. V gene TRBV6-2 or TRBV6-3 combines with J gene TRBJ2-1; TRBD2 matches at 9 bases. The chain's CDR3 is CASSYGRGGRFEFF. CDR3 nucleotide sequence: TGTGCCAGCAGTTACGGGCGGGGGGGGAGATTTGAGTTCTTC.